This is a list of T cell receptor beta chains from one sample in a study of T cell repertoires in cytomegalovirus infection. Using its own MiXCR run on the reads, TCRdb lists one record per CDR3 protein. The data contain some 220,000 distinct CDR3 sequences, 10% to 15% of them singletons. The source material was PBMCs. Receptors were obtained from a human donor in good health (CMV status not recorded). Some clones in this sample may be carry-over from other donors' samples. Both conserved end residues are part of each CDR3. Each record gives: CDR3 length, D gene, V gene, clone size, J gene, CDR3 protein, CDR3 DNA. A D gene is named only where the DNA matches it firmly. Part of the rows lack a size; the others show once, few, many or a class for expanded clones.

CDR3 length: 13; D gene: NA; V gene: TRBV9; clone size: NA; J gene: TRBJ1-1; CDR3 protein: CASSARGDTEAFF; CDR3 DNA: TGTGCCAGCAGTGCCCGAGGAGACACTGAAGCTTTCTTT
CDR3 length: 15; D gene: NA; V gene: TRBV6-6; clone size: many; J gene: TRBJ1-1; CDR3 protein: CASSYAGTMNTEAFF; CDR3 DNA: TGTGCCAGCAGTTACGCCGGGACAATGAACACTGAAGCTTTCTTT
CDR3 length: 11; D gene: NA; V gene: TRBV20-1; clone size: few; J gene: TRBJ2-7; CDR3 protein: CSASGGTEQYF; CDR3 DNA: TGCAGTGCTAGTGGTGGTACCGAGCAGTACTTC
CDR3 length: 15; D gene: NA; V gene: TRBV7-2; clone size: many; J gene: TRBJ1-1; CDR3 protein: CASSLASGAGTEAFF; CDR3 DNA: TGTGCCAGCAGCTTAGCAAGCGGGGCCGGGACTGAAGCTTTCTTT
CDR3 length: 13; D gene: TRBD1; V gene: TRBV7-2; clone size: many; J gene: TRBJ2-7; CDR3 protein: CASSWTGGSEQYF; CDR3 DNA: TGTGCCAGCAGCTGGACAGGGGGCTCAGAGCAGTACTTC
CDR3 length: 14; D gene: TRBD1; V gene: TRBV7-6; clone size: NA; J gene: TRBJ1-1; CDR3 protein: CASSLDRERTEAFF; CDR3 DNA: TGTGCCAGCAGCCTAGACAGGGAGAGAACTGAAGCTTTCTTT
CDR3 length: 15; D gene: NA; V gene: TRBV7-2; clone size: many; J gene: TRBJ2-5; CDR3 protein: CASSLRPHFQETQYF; CDR3 DNA: TGTGCCAGCAGCTTAAGGCCCCATTTCCAAGAGACCCAGTACTTC
CDR3 length: 17; D gene: TRBD2; V gene: TRBV7-7; clone size: many; J gene: TRBJ2-5; CDR3 protein: CASSLSGLAGGFETQYF; CDR3 DNA: TGTGCCAGCAGCCTTTCGGGACTAGCGGGAGGTTTTGAGACCCAGTACTTC
CDR3 length: 13; D gene: NA; V gene: TRBV7-8; clone size: many; J gene: TRBJ1-2; CDR3 protein: CASSLLGPAGYTF; CDR3 DNA: TGTGCCAGCAGCTTATTAGGGCCTGCCGGCTACACCTTC
CDR3 length: 13; D gene: NA; V gene: TRBV5-4; clone size: NA; J gene: TRBJ1-1; CDR3 protein: CASRMTGSTEAFF; CDR3 DNA: TGTGCCAGCAGGATGACAGGTTCTACTGAAGCTTTCTTT
CDR3 length: 12; D gene: NA; V gene: TRBV11-2; clone size: few; J gene: TRBJ1-2; CDR3 protein: CASSLRSDGYTF; CDR3 DNA: TGTGCCAGCAGCTTACGTAGTGATGGCTACACCTTC
CDR3 length: 13; D gene: NA; V gene: TRBV15; clone size: many; J gene: TRBJ2-1; CDR3 protein: CATSSHLGNEQFF; CDR3 DNA: TGTGCCACCAGCAGCCATCTAGGCAATGAGCAGTTCTTC
CDR3 length: 14; D gene: NA; V gene: TRBV9; clone size: NA; J gene: TRBJ1-6; CDR3 protein: CASSVGSHNSPLHF; CDR3 DNA: TGTGCCAGCAGCGTGGGCAGTCATAATTCACCCCTCCACTTT
CDR3 length: 14; D gene: NA; V gene: TRBV6-1; clone size: many; J gene: TRBJ2-2; CDR3 protein: CASGKEGITGELFF; CDR3 DNA: TGTGCCAGCGGAAAGGAGGGGATCACCGGGGAGCTGTTTTTT
CDR3 length: 15; D gene: NA; V gene: TRBV28; clone size: many; J gene: TRBJ2-2; CDR3 protein: CASRNTGRWAGELFF; CDR3 DNA: TGTGCCAGCAGGAACACAGGAAGGTGGGCCGGGGAGCTGTTTTTT
CDR3 length: 13; D gene: NA; V gene: TRBV6-2/TRBV6-3; clone size: few; J gene: TRBJ2-1; CDR3 protein: CASSKRPDNEQFF; CDR3 DNA: TGTGCCAGCAGCAAGCGGCCTGACAATGAGCAGTTCTTC
CDR3 length: 14; D gene: NA; V gene: TRBV5-1; clone size: NA; J gene: TRBJ1-1; CDR3 protein: CASSLVADNTEAFF; CDR3 DNA: TGCGCCAGCAGCTTGGTCGCAGATAACACTGAAGCTTTCTTT
CDR3 length: 14; D gene: TRBD1; V gene: TRBV20-1; clone size: few; J gene: TRBJ2-5; CDR3 protein: CSARPGQGKETQYF; CDR3 DNA: TGCAGTGCTAGGCCCGGACAGGGGAAAGAGACCCAGTACTTC
CDR3 length: 16; D gene: NA; V gene: TRBV19; clone size: few; J gene: TRBJ2-2; CDR3 protein: CASSIGARRNTGELFF; CDR3 DNA: TGTGCCAGTAGTATAGGGGCGCGGAGGAACACCGGGGAGCTGTTTTTT
CDR3 length: 16; D gene: NA; V gene: TRBV7-2; clone size: many; J gene: TRBJ2-4; CDR3 protein: CASSHDSDIAKNIQYF; CDR3 DNA: TGTGCCAGCAGCCACGACTCAGATATAGCCAAAAACATTCAGTACTTC
CDR3 length: 17; D gene: NA; V gene: TRBV28; clone size: many; J gene: TRBJ2-2; CDR3 protein: CASSLGFGLFQLGELFF; CDR3 DNA: TGTGCCAGCAGTTTAGGTTTTGGCCTGTTCCAACTCGGGGAGCTGTTTTTT
CDR3 length: 16; D gene: NA; V gene: TRBV4-2; clone size: many; J gene: TRBJ1-6; CDR3 protein: CASSQDPGLYNSPLHF; CDR3 DNA: TGTGCCAGCAGCCAAGACCCAGGGCTCTATAATTCACCCCTCCACTTT
CDR3 length: 15; D gene: NA; V gene: TRBV7-9; clone size: many; J gene: TRBJ1-1; CDR3 protein: CASSLEEGVNTEAFF; CDR3 DNA: TGTGCCAGCAGCTTAGAGGAGGGTGTGAACACTGAAGCTTTCTTT
CDR3 length: 14; D gene: TRBD1; V gene: TRBV18; clone size: many; J gene: TRBJ2-7; CDR3 protein: CASSPGTGFYEQYF; CDR3 DNA: TGTGCCAGCAGCCCCGGGACAGGGTTCTACGAGCAGTACTTC
CDR3 length: 13; D gene: TRBD1; V gene: TRBV12-3/TRBV12-4; clone size: NA; J gene: TRBJ2-7; CDR3 protein: CASSNRDRADQYF; CDR3 DNA: TGTGCCAGCAGTAACCGGGACAGGGCCGATCAGTACTTC
CDR3 length: 15; D gene: NA; V gene: TRBV7-2; clone size: NA; J gene: TRBJ2-1; CDR3 protein: CASSLAAGLGNEQFF; CDR3 DNA: TGTGCCAGCAGCTTAGCGGCTGGCCTGGGGAATGAGCAGTTCTTC
CDR3 length: 14; D gene: TRBD1; V gene: TRBV7-2; clone size: many; J gene: TRBJ2-7; CDR3 protein: CASSLAGQAHEQYF; CDR3 DNA: TGTGCCAGCAGCTTAGCGGGACAGGCCCACGAGCAGTACTTC
CDR3 length: 15; D gene: NA; V gene: TRBV18; clone size: NA; J gene: TRBJ1-2; CDR3 protein: CASSPPGQLLRGYTF; CDR3 DNA: TGTGCCAGCTCACCACCTGGACAGCTCTTACGTGGCTACACCTTC
CDR3 length: 19; D gene: TRBD2; V gene: TRBV28; clone size: NA; J gene: TRBJ2-5; CDR3 protein: CASSLWDSGGGGAQETQYF; CDR3 DNA: TGTGCCAGCAGTTTATGGGATAGCGGGGGGGGGGGGGCACAAGAGACCCAGTACTTC
CDR3 length: 13; D gene: NA; V gene: TRBV19; clone size: few; J gene: TRBJ2-1; CDR3 protein: CASSMSSYNEQFF; CDR3 DNA: TGTGCCAGTAGTATGAGCTCCTACAATGAGCAGTTCTTC
CDR3 length: 18; D gene: TRBD2; V gene: TRBV6-2/TRBV6-3; clone size: many; J gene: TRBJ2-3; CDR3 protein: CASSYSGPSGSFTDTQYF; CDR3 DNA: TGTGCCAGCAGTTACTCAGGTCCTAGCGGTTCATTCACAGATACGCAGTATTTT
CDR3 length: 15; D gene: NA; V gene: TRBV28; clone size: NA; J gene: TRBJ1-5; CDR3 protein: CASSLRVRGDQPQHF; CDR3 DNA: TGTGCCAGCAGTTTAAGGGTGCGGGGCGATCAGCCCCAGCATTTT
CDR3 length: 15; D gene: TRBD1; V gene: TRBV7-2; clone size: many; J gene: TRBJ2-3; CDR3 protein: CASSSGGQGADTQYF; CDR3 DNA: TGTGCCAGCAGCTCTGGGGGACAGGGCGCAGATACGCAGTATTTT
CDR3 length: 16; D gene: TRBD2; V gene: TRBV6-5; clone size: NA; J gene: TRBJ2-7; CDR3 protein: CASSYDGTSGFYEQYF; CDR3 DNA: TGTGCCAGCAGTTACGATGGGACTAGCGGCTTCTACGAGCAGTACTTC
CDR3 length: 15; D gene: NA; V gene: TRBV7-2; clone size: many; J gene: TRBJ2-3; CDR3 protein: CASSLVQGTTDTQYF; CDR3 DNA: TGTGCCAGCAGCTTAGTGCAGGGAACGACAGATACGCAGTATTTT